The source of this T cell receptor (beta chain) is a study of tumor and adjacent non-tumor tissue in lung cancer (dated by TCRdb to the late 2010s). For the wider study: By cancer type, the cohort comprised 12 adenocarcinoma patients, 2 squamous cell carcinoma patients and 1 small cell lung cancer patient. Sequencing generated a total of 125,075,908 productive TCRbeta reads, averaging roughly 4.2 million reads per sample. Using bulk TCRbeta repertoires from over twelve lung cancer patients, the study set lung tumor tissue side by side with matched distant non-tumor lung tissue. Among the roughly 15 patients, ages ranged from about 31 to 85 years, some ten were men and 5 were women, and disease was TNM stage I to III. TCRbeta CDR3 sequencing was performed on 30 to 35 paired specimens, with one tumor sample and one normal lung sample collected per patient.

RNA was isolated from bulk unsorted tissue, and RNA quality was assessed with a NanoDrop ND-1000 and an Agilent 2100. Distant non-tumor tissue taken more than 3 cm from the tumor edge was used as the normal lung sample. Newly diagnosed lung cancer patients without prior chemotherapy who had been admitted for thoracic surgery in China between August and November 2014 were enrolled as donors. Patients with previous radiotherapy or chemotherapy, or with another concurrent cancer, were excluded from the study. Pieces of surgical tissue measuring roughly 1-2.2 cm3 were kept in RNAlater solution and held at -80 degrees C until needed. What the study reported, not specific to this receptor: The cohort had only about 15 patients, and the authors noted that larger samples and more detailed clinical data are needed. Peripheral blood was not sequenced, so blood TCRbeta repertoires were not examined in the lung cancer patients of the study. TCR diversity was significantly higher in younger patients, and greater tumor TCR diversity was associated with shorter overall survival and shorter disease-free survival. In normal lung, the top 100 clones accounted for a significantly larger cumulative share of the repertoire than in tumor tissue. TCR diversity (inverse Simpson) was significantly higher in tumor than in normal lung tissue (roughly 390 vs 170, P = 0.0075, Mann-Whitney U test). The sequencing platform is not named in the methods, and unique molecular identifiers are not mentioned.

The CDR3 has 15 amino acids, counting the end cysteine and phenylalanine. The sequence is cut down to CDR3 DNA, 45 bases in frame from base 1. Library prep was done by multiplex PCR. Sequenced using an Illumina HiSeq 2500. TCRbeta libraries were built by three rounds of nested PCR using primers (Table S4), following protocols modified from ARM-PCR. Before sequencing, PCR products in the 200-500 bp range were cut out of the gel and cleaned up using the QIAquick gel extraction kit. The study's own analysis went as follows. Trimmomatic was used to clean the reads, FLASH merged the cleaned reads into complete CDR3 sequences, and MiTCR assigned the sequences to V(D)J germline segments. Clonal diversity was calculated as the inverse Simpson's index using VDJtools. In-frame sequences lacking a premature stop codon were counted as productive reads. In-frame beta chains were kept once TCRdb had trimmed the public reads at Q25 with fastp and called clones with MiXCR. Every distinct CDR3 protein forms one entry, paired with its most common genes and DNA. TCRdb assigned the V and J calls; the authors' analysis was not used. This sample is represented by some 100,000 distinct CDR3 sequences; around 57% of them were singletons. Clones ranked in the top ten supply roughly 20% of the sample.

This clonotype was seen a single time. The clone's antigen remains unknown. The junction and the germline gene differ at one end; a read error may be behind it. The rearrangement joined TRBV12-3 or TRBV12-4 to TRBJ1-2; D gene: possibly TRBD1, on 6 matching bases. Sequenced material: distant non-tumor lung tissue. The clonotype originates from a man aged 60 to 69 with non-small cell lung cancer. Here the CDR3 is given as CASSKETGLSYGYTF. The DNA sequence is given as TGTGCCAGCAGTAAAGAGACAGGCTTGAGCTATGGGTACACCTTC.